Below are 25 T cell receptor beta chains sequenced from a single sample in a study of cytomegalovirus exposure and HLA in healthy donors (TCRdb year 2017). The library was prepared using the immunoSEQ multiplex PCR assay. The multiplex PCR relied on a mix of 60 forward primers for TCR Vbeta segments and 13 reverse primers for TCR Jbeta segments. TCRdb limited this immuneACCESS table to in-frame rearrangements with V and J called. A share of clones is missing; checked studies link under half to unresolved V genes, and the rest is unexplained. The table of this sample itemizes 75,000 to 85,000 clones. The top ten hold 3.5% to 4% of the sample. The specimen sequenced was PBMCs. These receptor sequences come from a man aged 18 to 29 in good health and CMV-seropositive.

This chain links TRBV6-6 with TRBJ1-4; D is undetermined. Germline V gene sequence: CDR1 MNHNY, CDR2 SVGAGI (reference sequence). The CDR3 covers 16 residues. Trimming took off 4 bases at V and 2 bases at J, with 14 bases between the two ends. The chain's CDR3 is CASSFDGAGTNEKLFF. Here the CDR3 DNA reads TGTGCCAGCAGTTTTGACGGAGCGGGCACTAATGAAAAACTGTTTTTT.

The CDR3 DNA sequence: TGTGCCAGCAGTGCTCTTTCGGGGGTCCCTCGTGAGACCCAGTACTTC. It specifies CASSALSGVPRETQYF. V usage is TRBV2 and J usage is TRBJ2-5; weak D call: TRBD2 (6 bases). Per the germline V gene, CDR1 is SNHLY and CDR2 is FYNNEI. The germline V and J ends were trimmed by 4 bases and 5 bases, with 20 bases remaining between them. The CDR3 is 16 amino acids.

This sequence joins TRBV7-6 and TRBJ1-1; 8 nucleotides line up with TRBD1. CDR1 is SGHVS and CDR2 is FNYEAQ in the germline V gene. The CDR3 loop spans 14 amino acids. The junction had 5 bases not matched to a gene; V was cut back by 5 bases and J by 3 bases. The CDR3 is CASSPGQEDTEAFF. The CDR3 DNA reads TGTGCCAGCAGCCCGGGACAGGAGGACACTGAAGCTTTCTTT.

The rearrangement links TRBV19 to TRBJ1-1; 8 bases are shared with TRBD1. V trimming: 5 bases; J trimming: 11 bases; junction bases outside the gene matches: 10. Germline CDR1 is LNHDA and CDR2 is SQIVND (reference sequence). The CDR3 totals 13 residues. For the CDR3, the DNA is TGTGCCAGTAGTTTAGGGACAGGTGACCCGGCTTTCTTT. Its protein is CASSLGTGDPAFF.

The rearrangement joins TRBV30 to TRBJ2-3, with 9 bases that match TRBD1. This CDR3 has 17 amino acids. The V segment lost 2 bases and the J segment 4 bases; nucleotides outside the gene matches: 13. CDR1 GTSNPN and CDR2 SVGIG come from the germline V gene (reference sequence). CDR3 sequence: CAWSSRDREGWADTQYF. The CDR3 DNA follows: TGTGCCTGGAGTTCCCGGGACAGGGAAGGTTGGGCAGATACGCAGTATTTT.

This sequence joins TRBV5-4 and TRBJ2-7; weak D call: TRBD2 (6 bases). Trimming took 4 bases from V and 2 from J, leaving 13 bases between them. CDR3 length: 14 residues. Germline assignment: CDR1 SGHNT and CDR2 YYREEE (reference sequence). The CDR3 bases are TGTGCCAGCAGCGTGTATAGCGGAGCCTACGAGCAGTACTTC. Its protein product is CASSVYSGAYEQYF.

CDR3 amino acids: CASSQGGGWYEQYF. For the CDR3, the DNA is TGTGCCAGCAGTCAAGGCGGGGGATGGTACGAGCAGTACTTC. This sequence joins TRBV27 and TRBJ2-7; 7 nucleotides agree with TRBD2. The ends lost 5 bases at V and 4 bases at J; junction bases unmatched: 8. The CDR3 has 14 residues. Looked up from germline, CDR1 is MNHEY and CDR2 is SMNVEV (reference sequence).

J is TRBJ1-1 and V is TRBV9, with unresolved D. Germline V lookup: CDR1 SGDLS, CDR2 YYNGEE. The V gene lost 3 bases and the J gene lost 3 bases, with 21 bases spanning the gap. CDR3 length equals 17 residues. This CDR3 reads CASSAPPGRPGDTEAFF. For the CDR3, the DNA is TGTGCCAGCAGCGCCCCGCCGGGCAGGCCCGGGGACACTGAAGCTTTCTTT.

The CDR3 DNA follows: TGCGCCAGCAGGAAAAGGGGGCAGACTGAAGCTTTCTTT. Amino acid sequence: CASRKRGQTEAFF. This chain connects TRBV5-1 to TRBJ1-1, with 7 bases lining up with TRBD1. The CDR3 has 13 residues. Germline lookup yields CDR1 SGHRS and CDR2 YFSETQ. Trimming removed 5 bases from V and 5 bases from J; junction bases left unmatched: 6.

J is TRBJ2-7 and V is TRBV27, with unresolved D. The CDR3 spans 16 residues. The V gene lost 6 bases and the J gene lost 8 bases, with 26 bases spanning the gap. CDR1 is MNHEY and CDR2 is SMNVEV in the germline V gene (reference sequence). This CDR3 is CASSWADTEDNQKQYF. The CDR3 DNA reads TGTGCCAGCAGCTGGGCCGACACGGAAGACAATCAGAAGCAGTACTTC.

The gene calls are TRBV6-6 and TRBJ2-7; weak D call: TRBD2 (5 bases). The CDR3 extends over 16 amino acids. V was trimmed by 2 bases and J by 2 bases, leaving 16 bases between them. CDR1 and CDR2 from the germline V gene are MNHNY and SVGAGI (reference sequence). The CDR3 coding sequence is TGTGCCAGCAGTTACCGGCTAGCCGACACCCCCTACGAGCAGTACTTC. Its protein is CASSYRLADTPYEQYF.

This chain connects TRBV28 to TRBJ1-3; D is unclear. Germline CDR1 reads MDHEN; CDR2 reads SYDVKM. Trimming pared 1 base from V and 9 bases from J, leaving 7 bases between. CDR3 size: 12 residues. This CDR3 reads CASSLSAGTIYF. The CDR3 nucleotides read TGTGCCAGCAGTTTATCGGCGGGCACCATATATTTT.

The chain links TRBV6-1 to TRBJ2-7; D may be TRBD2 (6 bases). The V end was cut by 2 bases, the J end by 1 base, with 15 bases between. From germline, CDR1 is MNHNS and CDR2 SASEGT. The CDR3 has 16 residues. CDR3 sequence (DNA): TGTGCCAGCAGTGAATACGGCGGCGGGGTGTCCTACGAGCAGTACTTC. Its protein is CASSEYGGGVSYEQYF.

Written as DNA, the CDR3 is TGTGCCAGCTCACCACCCGGGACAGGGGGCGCCGGGGAGCTGTTTTTT. Its protein product is CASSPPGTGGAGELFF. V usage is TRBV18 and J usage is TRBJ2-2; 12 bases match TRBD1. Unmatched junction bases numbered 2, after V lost 0 bases and J lost 6 bases. CDR3 length: 16 amino acids. Looked up from germline, CDR1 is KGHSH and CDR2 is LQKENI.

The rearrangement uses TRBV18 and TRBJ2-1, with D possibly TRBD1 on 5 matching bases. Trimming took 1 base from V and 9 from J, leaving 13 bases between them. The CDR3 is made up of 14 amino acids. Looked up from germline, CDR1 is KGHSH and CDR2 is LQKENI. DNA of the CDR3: TGTGCCAGCTCACCACGGGGTCAGGGAAGTGAGCAGTTCTTC. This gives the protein CASSPRGQGSEQFF.

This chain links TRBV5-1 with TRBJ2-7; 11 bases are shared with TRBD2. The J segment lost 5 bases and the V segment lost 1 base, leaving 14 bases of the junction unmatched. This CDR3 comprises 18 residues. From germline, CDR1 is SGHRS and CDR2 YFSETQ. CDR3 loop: CASSLSQGTSGRNDEQYF. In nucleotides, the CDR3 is TGCGCCAGCAGCTTGTCACAGGGTACTAGCGGGAGAAACGACGAGCAGTACTTC.

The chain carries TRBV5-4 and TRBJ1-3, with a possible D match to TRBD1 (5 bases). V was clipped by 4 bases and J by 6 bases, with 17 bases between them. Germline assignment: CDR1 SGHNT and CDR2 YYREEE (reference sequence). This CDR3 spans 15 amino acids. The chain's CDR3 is CASSLLGGEENTIYF. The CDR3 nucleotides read TGTGCCAGCAGCCTCCTCGGGGGGGAGGAAAACACCATATATTTT.

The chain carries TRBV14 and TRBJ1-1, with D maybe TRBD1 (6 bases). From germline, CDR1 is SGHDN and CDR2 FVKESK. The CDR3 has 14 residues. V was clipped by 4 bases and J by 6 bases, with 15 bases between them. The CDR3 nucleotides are TGTGCCAGCAGCCGCAGGGGCCAAGGGTCTGAAGCTTTCTTT. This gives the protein CASSRRGQGSEAFF. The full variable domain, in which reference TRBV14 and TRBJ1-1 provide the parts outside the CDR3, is EAGVTQFPSHSVIEKGQTVTLRCDPISGHDNLYWYRRVMGKEIKFLLHFVKESKQDESGMPNNRFLAERTGGTYSTLKVQPAELEDSGVYFCASSRRGQGSEAFFGQGTRLTVV.

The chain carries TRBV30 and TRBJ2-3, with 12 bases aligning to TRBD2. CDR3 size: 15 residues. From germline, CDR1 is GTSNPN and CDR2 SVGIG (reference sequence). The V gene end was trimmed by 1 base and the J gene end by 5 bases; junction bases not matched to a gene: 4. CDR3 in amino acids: CAWSGLAGGGDTQYF. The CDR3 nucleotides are TGTGCCTGGAGTGGTCTAGCGGGGGGGGGAGATACGCAGTATTTT.

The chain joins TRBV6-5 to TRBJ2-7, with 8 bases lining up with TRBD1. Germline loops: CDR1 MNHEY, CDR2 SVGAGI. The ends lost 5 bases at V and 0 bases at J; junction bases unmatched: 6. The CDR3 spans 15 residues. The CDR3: CASSTRQGSSYEQYF. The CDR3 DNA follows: TGTGCCAGCAGTACAAGACAGGGGAGCTCCTACGAGCAGTACTTC.

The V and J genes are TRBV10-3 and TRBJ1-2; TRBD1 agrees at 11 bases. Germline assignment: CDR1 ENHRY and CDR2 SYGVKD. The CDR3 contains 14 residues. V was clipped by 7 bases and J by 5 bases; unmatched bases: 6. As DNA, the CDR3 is TGTGCCATCACTCCCAGGGACAGGGGGTATGGCTACACCTTC. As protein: CAITPRDRGYGYTF.

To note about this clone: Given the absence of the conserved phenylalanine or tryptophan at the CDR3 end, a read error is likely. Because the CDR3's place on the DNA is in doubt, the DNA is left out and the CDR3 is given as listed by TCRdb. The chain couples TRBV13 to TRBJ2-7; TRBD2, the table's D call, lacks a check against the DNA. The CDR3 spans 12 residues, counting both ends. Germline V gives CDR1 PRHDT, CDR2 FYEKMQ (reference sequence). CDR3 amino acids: CASSLGLEREFS.

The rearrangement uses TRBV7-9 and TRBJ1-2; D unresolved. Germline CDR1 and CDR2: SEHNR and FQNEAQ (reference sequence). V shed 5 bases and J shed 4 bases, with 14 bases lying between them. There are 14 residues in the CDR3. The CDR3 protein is CASSVSGRPYGYTF. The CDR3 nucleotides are TGTGCCAGCAGCGTTAGTGGGAGACCCTATGGCTACACCTTC.

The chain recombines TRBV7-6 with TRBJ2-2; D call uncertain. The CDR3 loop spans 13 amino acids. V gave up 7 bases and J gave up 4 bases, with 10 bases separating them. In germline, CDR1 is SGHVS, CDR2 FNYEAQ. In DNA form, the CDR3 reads TGTGCCAGCACCCAATACACCACCGGGGAGCTGTTTTTT. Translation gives CASTQYTTGELFF.

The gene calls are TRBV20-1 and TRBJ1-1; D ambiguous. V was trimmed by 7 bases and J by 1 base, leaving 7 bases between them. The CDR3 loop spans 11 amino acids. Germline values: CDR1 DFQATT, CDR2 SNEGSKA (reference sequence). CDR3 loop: CSVQANTEAFF. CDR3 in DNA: TGCAGTGTTCAGGCGAACACTGAAGCTTTCTTT.